A selection of T cell receptor beta chains follows, all from one sample in a study of regulatory T cells in long-lasting Graves disease. TCRdb reprocessed the multiplex PCR reads via MiXCR and lists one record per CDR3 protein. In the table there are around 480,000 distinct CDR3 sequences, about 16% of which are singletons. This same sample was also part of a study on T cells in Graves' hyperthyroidism and ophthalmopathy.

Sequenced material: peripheral blood mononuclear cells (PBMCs), taken at new diagnosis, from a patient treated with antithyroid drugs. The receptors shown here come from a woman between 40 and 65 years old with Graves disease. Each CDR3 is given without its conserved first and last residue.

>TRBV7-9|TRBJ1-2|17
ARSLPPTGTAWSNYGYT
>TRBV6-1|TRBJ1-2|12
ASRLRGSNYGYT
>TRBV14|TRBJ2-1|12
ASSQNRGINEQF
>TRBV6-1|TRBJ1-3|10
ASGRSGNTIY
>TRBV24-1|TRBJ2-2|13
ATSDTRAITGELF
>TRBV11-2|TRBJ1-2|10
ASSSEGGGYT
>TRBV12-5|TRBJ2-7|12
ASGLWAGTYEQY
>TRBV12-3/TRBV12-4|TRBJ1-1|13
ASRPNRGPNTEAF
>TRBV10-3|TRBJ1-6|13
AIGAVSSYNSPLH
>TRBV28|TRBJ1-2|12
ASSLTRLGYGYT
>TRBV2|TRBJ2-5|11
ASSQYREEAQY
>TRBV5-1|TRBJ2-3|14
ASSFSVRLESDTQY
>TRBV27|TRBJ1-2|15
ASSLLPYGQGQAGYT
>TRBV20-1|TRBJ1-6|13
SARTASSYNSPLH
>TRBV13|TRBJ2-2|12
ASSTSSSTGELF
>TRBV2|TRBJ1-1|14
ARFSGTGQTGTEAF
>TRBV29-1|TRBJ2-3|11
SVGGGDTDTQY
>TRBV18|TRBJ1-2|11
ASSRNWGYGYT
>TRBV27|TRBJ1-2|13
ASGPPGQVNYGYT
>TRBV10-2|TRBJ2-7|12
ASTTGASRDEQY
>TRBV2|TRBJ2-7|12
ASSAQGTAYEQY
>TRBV11-2|TRBJ1-1|14
ASSPQAPGGGTEAF
>TRBV12-3/TRBV12-4|TRBJ2-2|12
ASSLQENTGELF
>TRBV28|TRBJ2-1|9
ASTRVGEQF
>TRBV18|TRBJ1-1|11
ASSPEQQGEAF
>TRBV10-3|TRBJ1-4|12
AIRGTEQNEKLF
>TRBV30|TRBJ2-7|9
AWSLTYEQY
>TRBV5-1|TRBJ2-2|13
ASSLGTMSTGELF
>TRBV6-5|TRBJ1-4|12
ASSYARFSEKLF
>TRBV25-1|TRBJ1-2|12
ASSELRGLVGYT
>TRBV20-1|TRBJ1-6|11
SVRGVGNSPLH
>TRBV24-1|TRBJ2-2|11
ATSAEGAGELF
>TRBV2|TRBJ2-2|10
ASTGTPGELF
>TRBV20-1|TRBJ2-3|12
SARKTGGVDTQY
>TRBV20-1|TRBJ1-2|11
SARGENNYGYT
>TRBV12-3/TRBV12-4|TRBJ1-5|12
ASSSPVERQPQH
>TRBV11-2|TRBJ1-1|11
ASNYYRVAEAF
>TRBV7-8|TRBJ1-5|16
ASSLSRGGTGGGQPQH
>TRBV9|TRBJ2-7|14
ASSVVPSGTGGEQY
>TRBV6-1|TRBJ1-5|14
ASTKGGAGINQPQH
>TRBV27|TRBJ2-7|13
ASSFGQGGFYEQY
>TRBV20-1|TRBJ2-7|10
SADGQGYEQY
>TRBV7-2|TRBJ1-2|11
ASSTGNSYGYT
>TRBV6-2/TRBV6-3|TRBJ1-6|12
ASSYYEGNSPLH
>TRBV7-9|TRBJ2-6|16
ASSHLAPRDSGANVLT